What follows is one T cell receptor (beta chain) and its context. The record originates from a study of blood T cell repertoires in COVID-19. Generated by immunoSEQ multiplex PCR, the TCRdb table keeps only in-frame clones and is missing some. The sample lists a few hundred thousand clones, roughly 88% occurring once. CDR3 size: 16 residues. With V trimmed by 5 bases and J by 4 bases, 7 bases remained unmatched. Germline CDR1 reads SGHTA; CDR2 reads FQGNSA. The chain uses TRBV7-2 and TRBJ2-5, with 13 bases fitting TRBD2. Sequencing was performed on PBMCs or T cells enriched from blood (not recorded which). The receptor was isolated from a man under 40 who had recovered from COVID-19. CDR3 in amino acids: CASSQLAGGSGETQYF. The CDR3 bases are TGTGCCAGCAGCCAACTAGCGGGGGGGAGCGGAGAGACCCAGTACTTC.